This TCR beta chain was observed in a study of shared clonotypes between healthy human individuals. Germline V gene data show CDR1 as MNHNS and CDR2 as SASEGT. V gave up 6 bases and J gave up 8 bases, with 10 bases separating them. This CDR3 has 12 amino acids. TCRdb keeps only in-frame clones here, not all; method: immunoSEQ multiplex PCR. The sample contains over a million clones, around three quarters of which appear only once. This clone was observed many times. Sequenced material: memory CD4+ T cells from PBMCs. Subset indicated: CD45RA-negative fraction. The sequence was collected from a man between 18 and 35 years old in good health. Some clones in this sample may be carry-over from other donors' samples. The genes are TRBV6-1 and TRBJ1-4, with D unresolved. The CDR3 loop reads CASRPTMEKLFF. The CDR3 region has the DNA TGTGCCAGCAGGCCTACAATGGAAAAACTGTTTTTT.